Each of the 10 T cell receptor beta chains below was sequenced from the same sample in a study of monozygotic twins with inflammatory bowel disease. TCRdb reprocessed the 5' RACE reads and stores each CDR3 protein as one record, lacking DNA. Its listing shows 150,000 to 200,000 distinct CDR3 sequences. The sample consisted of blood. These receptors were obtained from a human donor with ulcerative colitis or Crohn's disease, or a healthy co-twin of an affected twin (not recorded which).

This chain uses TRBV5-6 with TRBJ2-7; TCRdb's D call of TRBD1 is untestable without DNA. This CDR3 is built from 13 residues. The germline V gene has CDR1 SGHDT and CDR2 YYEEEE. The CDR3 is CASSAQGGYEQYF.

This sequence joins TRBV7-9 and TRBJ1-2. The CDR3 extends over 12 amino acids. Per germline, CDR1 SEHNR and CDR2 FQNEAQ (reference sequence). The CDR3 reads CASSFNRDGYTF. The whole variable domain, remainder taken from reference TRBV7-9 and TRBJ1-2, is DTGVSQNPRHKITKRGQNVTFRCDPISEHNRLYWYRQTLGQGPEFLTYFQNEAQLEKSRLLSDRFSAERPKGSFSTLEIQRTEQGDSAMYLCASSFNRDGYTFGSGTRLTVV.

This chain uses TRBV5-5 with TRBJ2-3. CDR1 and CDR2 (germline): SGHKS, YYEKEE (reference sequence). This CDR3 is built from 13 residues. The CDR3 sequence: CASSLSTKDTQYF.

The V call is TRBV6-5, the J call TRBJ1-2; TCRdb indicates TRBD1, and absent DNA this call remains unverified. The germline V gene encodes CDR1 MNHEY and CDR2 SVGAGI. The CDR3 runs to 14 residues. CDR3 residues: CASSHRGKDYGYTF.

The chain has TRBV18 and TRBJ2-7; TCRdb's D call of TRBD2 is untestable without DNA. The germline CDR1 and CDR2 sequences are KGHSH and LQKENI. The CDR3 is made up of 20 amino acids. This chain's CDR3 is CASSPSKSGLAGVVGYEQYF. Full variable domain (missing parts from reference TRBV18 and TRBJ2-7): NAGVMQNPRHLVRRRGQEARLRCSPMKGHSHVYWYRQLPEEGLKFMVYLQKENIIDESGMPKERFSAEFPKEGPSILRIQQVVRGDSAAYFCASSPSKSGLAGVVGYEQYFGPGTRLTVT.

The rearrangement links TRBV5-1 to TRBJ2-5; the D gene TCRdb calls, TRBD1, cannot be checked with no DNA. The CDR3 runs to 17 residues. From germline, CDR1 is SGHRS and CDR2 YFSETQ. This CDR3 is CASSPRPLSGGVQTQYF.

The chain has TRBV9 and TRBJ2-2. CDR3 length: 15 residues. Germline V gene data show CDR1 as SGDLS and CDR2 as YYNGEE. This chain's CDR3 is CASSVLGENTGELFF.

This chain joins TRBV20-1 and TRBJ2-1; TCRdb outputs TRBD2, but without DNA this stays unchecked. The CDR3 consists of 12 residues. Germline-derived CDR1 and CDR2 are DFQATT and SNEGSKA (reference sequence). The CDR3 sequence is CSGSGGGYEQFF.

The V gene is TRBV5-5, the J gene TRBJ2-7; TCRdb's assignment of TRBD1 cannot be checked, as there is no DNA. The CDR3 contains 14 residues. CDR1 is SGHKS, CDR2 YYEKEE, per germline (reference sequence). CDR3 residues: CASSFGPQGYEQYF. The whole variable domain, filled in from reference TRBV5-5 and TRBJ2-7, reads DAGVTQSPTHLIKTRGQQVTLRCSPISGHKSVSWYQQVLGQGPQFIFQYYEKEERGRGNFPDRFSARQFPNYSSELNVNALLLGDSALYLCASSFGPQGYEQYFGPGTRLTVT.

V gene TRBV27 combines with J gene TRBJ2-7; TCRdb designates TRBD1, a call that cannot be tested without DNA. CDR1 is MNHEY, CDR2 SMNVEV, per germline (reference sequence). The CDR3 runs to 12 residues. CDR3 region: CASHGRDRGQYF.